The next 26 T cell receptor beta chains were all read from a single sample in a study of blood T cell repertoires in COVID-19. Only in-frame clones appear in the TCRdb table, and some are missing; sequencing was by immunoSEQ multiplex PCR. The table records about 300,000 clones, roughly 90% of them present only once. Sequenced material: peripheral blood. These receptors all stem from a man aged 18-30 years who had recovered from COVID-19.

The chain combines TRBV7-9 with TRBJ1-1; D remains ambiguous. This CDR3 has 15 amino acids. Germline lookup yields CDR1 SEHNR and CDR2 FQNEAQ (reference sequence). The V gene lost 2 bases and the J gene lost 5 bases, with 15 bases spanning the gap. The CDR3 sequence: CASSLYGSSGTEAFF. In nucleotides, the CDR3 is TGTGCCAGCAGCTTATACGGGTCCTCGGGGACTGAAGCTTTCTTT.

The chain links TRBV6-5 to TRBJ2-7; TRBD1 matches 7 bases. V shed 7 bases, J shed 3 bases, and the junction held 9 bases outside the gene matches. The germline V gene encodes CDR1 MNHEY and CDR2 SVGAGI. The CDR3 runs to 14 residues. The DNA for the CDR3 is TGTGCCAGCAAACTTCGACAGGGTGGCTACGAGCAGTACTTC. Protein: CASKLRQGGYEQYF.

The chain is built from TRBV9 and TRBJ2-3, with TRBD2 as a possible D gene (6 bases). Trimming removed 3 bases at V and 4 bases at J, with 15 bases between. Germline V CDR1 and CDR2: SGDLS, YYNGEE. The CDR3 spans 15 residues. The CDR3 nucleotides are TGTGCCAGCAGCGCAGGTGGGACTCGGGCAGATACGCAGTATTTT. Amino acids: CASSAGGTRADTQYF.

The chain has TRBV2 and TRBJ1-5; the D is unclear. The germline V and J ends were trimmed by 3 bases and 0 bases, with 15 bases remaining between them. CDR3 size: 17 residues. Germline loops: CDR1 SNHLY, CDR2 FYNNEI. CDR3 amino acids: CASSDGQAIYSNQPQHF. Here the CDR3 DNA reads TGTGCCAGCAGTGATGGTCAGGCGATCTATAGCAATCAGCCCCAGCATTTT.

The rearrangement links TRBV11-3 to TRBJ2-1, with 15 bases fitting TRBD2. The CDR3 length is 18 residues. V dropped 5 bases and J dropped 1; count of bases not matched to a gene: 6. Germline V gene sequence: CDR1 SGHNT, CDR2 YENEEA. DNA for the CDR3: TGTGCCAGCAGCCAGGGACTAGCGGGAGGATCTTCCTACAATGAGCAGTTCTTC. As protein: CASSQGLAGGSSYNEQFF.

The chain carries TRBV5-1 and TRBJ1-1; no clear D gene. Looked up from germline, CDR1 is SGHRS and CDR2 is YFSETQ. This CDR3 region has 15 residues. Trimming shortened V by 1 base and J by 0 bases, and 10 bases separated the two germline ends. The CDR3 protein is CASSLREALNTEAFF. Written as DNA, the CDR3 is TGCGCCAGCAGCTTGAGGGAGGCACTGAACACTGAAGCTTTCTTT. Full variable domain (rest looked up from reference TRBV5-1 and TRBJ1-1): KAGVTQTPRYLIKTRGQQVTLSCSPISGHRSVSWYQQTPGQGLQFLFEYFSETQRNKGNFPGRFSGRQFSNSRSEMNVSTLELGDSALYLCASSLREALNTEAFFGQGTRLTVV.

The V and J genes are TRBV30 and TRBJ2-1; a weak D match, TRBD2 (6 bases). The CDR3 totals 14 residues. Germline CDR1 GTSNPN, CDR2 SVGIG (reference sequence). V lost 1 base to trimming and J lost 7 bases, with 14 bases between them. Written as DNA, the CDR3 is TGTGCCTGGAGTGACGGGCGGGGATCTAATGAGCAGTTCTTC. It is translated as CAWSDGRGSNEQFF.

The chain uses TRBV3-1 (or the pseudogene TRBV3-2) and TRBJ2-2; 7 positions agree with TRBD1. The CDR3 spans 15 residues. V dropped 1 base and J dropped 6; count of bases not matched to a gene: 5. The germline V gene has CDR1 LGHDT and CDR2 YNNKEL (reference sequence). The CDR3 is CASSQVDRVPGELFF. CDR3 DNA sequence: TGTGCCAGCAGCCAAGTCGACAGGGTACCCGGGGAGCTGTTTTTT.

This chain uses TRBV9 with TRBJ2-1; TRBD1 matches at 7 bases. From germline, CDR1 is SGDLS and CDR2 YYNGEE. CDR3 length equals 16 residues. J gave up 0 bases and V 4 bases, and 7 bases lay outside the gene matches. This chain's CDR3 is CASSPSGQSSYNEQFF. The CDR3 DNA reads TGTGCCAGCAGCCCCTCGGGACAGAGCTCCTACAATGAGCAGTTCTTC.

The chain is built from TRBV7-6 and TRBJ2-1; maybe TRBD2 (7 bases). The V end lost 4 bases, the J end lost 8 bases, and 18 bases lay between the germline ends. Per germline, CDR1 SGHVS and CDR2 FNYEAQ. The CDR3 extends over 15 amino acids. The CDR3 DNA reads as TGTGCCAGCAGCTCCCTAGGGGGGGGGCCCCATGAGCAGTTCTTC. Protein sequence: CASSSLGGGPHEQFF.

The chain links TRBV7-9 to TRBJ1-1; D is perhaps TRBD1 (5 bases). Germline assignment: CDR1 SEHNR and CDR2 FQNEAQ (reference sequence). Trimming took off 5 bases at V and 1 base at J, with 11 bases between the two ends. This CDR3 has 14 residues. The CDR3 region is CASSQGHGNTEAFF. The CDR3 DNA reads as TGTGCCAGCAGCCAAGGACACGGGAACACTGAAGCTTTCTTT.

The V and J genes are TRBV6-5 and TRBJ2-7, with 9 bases matching TRBD1. Trimming cost V 6 bases and J 7 bases; bases outside gene matches: 7. The CDR3 is made up of 13 amino acids. Germline CDR1 MNHEY, CDR2 SVGAGI. The CDR3 spells CASSRGTGNEQYF. The CDR3 DNA sequence: TGTGCCAGCAGCAGGGGGACAGGGAATGAGCAGTACTTC.

V gene TRBV27 combines with J gene TRBJ2-2; TRBD2 is a possible D gene (5 bases). This CDR3 has 16 residues. Per germline, CDR1 MNHEY and CDR2 SMNVEV (reference sequence). V gave up 2 bases and J gave up 6 bases, with 16 bases separating them. The CDR3: CASSLDSSGQSGELFF. CDR3 sequence (DNA): TGTGCCAGCAGTTTAGACTCCAGCGGTCAGTCCGGGGAGCTGTTTTTT.

The chain uses TRBV10-2 and TRBJ1-5, with TRBD1 as a possible D gene (6 bases). Trimming shortened V by 3 bases and J by 1 base, and 10 bases separated the two germline ends. This CDR3 region has 15 residues. CDR1 and CDR2 (germline): WSHSY, SAAADI. The CDR3 here is CASSEGGKSNQPQHF. As DNA, the CDR3 is TGCGCCAGCAGTGAAGGGGGAAAAAGCAATCAGCCCCAGCATTTT.

This clone was observed once. The rearrangement uses TRBV2 and TRBJ2-3; D uncertain. V was clipped by 4 bases and J by 6 bases, with 8 bases between them. The CDR3 totals 12 residues. Germline V gene data show CDR1 as SNHLY and CDR2 as FYNNEI. The CDR3 protein is CASSVGLDTQYF. The CDR3 region has the DNA TGTGCCAGCAGTGTGGGCCTGGATACGCAGTATTTT.

V is TRBV2 and J is TRBJ2-3, with D tentatively TRBD2 (5 bases). The CDR3 sequence is 15 residues long. Trimming pared 4 bases from V and 0 bases from J, leaving 11 bases between. CDR1 and CDR2 from the germline V gene are SNHLY and FYNNEI. The CDR3 loop reads CASSVRTYSTDTQYF. Here the CDR3 DNA reads TGTGCCAGCAGTGTGAGGACTTATAGCACAGATACGCAGTATTTT.

This rearrangement joins TRBV10-3 to TRBJ2-7; 7 bases match TRBD1. J was trimmed by 7 bases and V by 10 bases; bases with no gene match: 10. CDR3 length: 12 amino acids. The germline CDR1 and CDR2 sequences are ENHRY and SYGVKD. The CDR3 nucleotides read TGTGCCACCGCACAGGGGTCGTTAGAGCAGTACTTC. Translation gives CATAQGSLEQYF.

The chain links TRBV5-1 to TRBJ2-1; D is perhaps TRBD1 (5 bases). V was shortened by 4 bases and J by 1 base, with 18 bases between the two germline ends. CDR1 is SGHRS, CDR2 YFSETQ, per germline. CDR3 size: 17 residues. The CDR3 protein is CASSLPPQVYSYNEQFF. In DNA form, the CDR3 reads TGCGCCAGCAGCCTACCCCCACAGGTTTATTCCTACAATGAGCAGTTCTTC.

This chain links TRBV7-6 with TRBJ2-1, with TRBD2 matching over 7 bases. The V and J ends lost 1 base and 9 bases, in that order; junction bases with no gene match: 6. This CDR3 contains 14 residues. CDR1 is SGHVS, CDR2 FNYEAQ, per germline. Here the CDR3 reads CASSLDPGRGEQFF. In nucleotides, the CDR3 is TGTGCCAGCAGCTTAGACCCAGGGAGGGGTGAGCAGTTCTTC.

The chain links TRBV6-6 to TRBJ2-3; D perhaps matches TRBD1 (6 bases). The CDR3 contains 13 residues. Germline-derived CDR1 and CDR2 are MNHNY and SVGAGI (reference sequence). V was clipped by 5 bases and J by 5 bases, with 11 bases between them. The DNA for the CDR3 is TGTGCCAGCAGTACCCAGGGGAGAGATACGCAGTATTTT. It encodes CASSTQGRDTQYF.

This clone occurred a few times. The V and J genes are TRBV7-6 and TRBJ1-1, with a weak D call TRBD1 (6 bases). V lost 5 bases and J 0 bases, leaving 13 bases between the germline ends. This CDR3 has 15 residues. Germline V gene data show CDR1 as SGHVS and CDR2 as FNYEAQ. The CDR3 coding sequence is TGTGCCAGCAGCCCCGACGGGACACTGAACACTGAAGCTTTCTTT. It codes for CASSPDGTLNTEAFF.

The V call is TRBV7-9, the J call TRBJ2-1; a possible D gene is TRBD2 (7 bases). CDR3 length: 16 amino acids. CDR1 is SEHNR and CDR2 is FQNEAQ in the germline V gene (reference sequence). Between the trimmed V and J ends, which lost 5 bases and 4 bases, there was a span of 18 bases. CDR3 sequence: CASSPEGGKGYNEQFF. The DNA of the CDR3 is TGTGCCAGCAGCCCGGAGGGGGGGAAGGGTTACAATGAGCAGTTCTTC.

This sequence joins TRBV6-5 and TRBJ2-7; 10 positions agree with TRBD2. The trim removed 5 bases at V and 6 bases at J, leaving 4 bases unmatched. CDR3 length: 13 amino acids. CDR1 is MNHEY, CDR2 SVGAGI, per germline. For the CDR3, the DNA is TGTGCCAGCAGTCCTTTAGCGGGGGGCGAGCAGTACTTC. This sequence encodes CASSPLAGGEQYF.

The chain has TRBV12-5 and TRBJ2-2; 8 bases line up with TRBD1. The CDR3 has 17 residues. The V segment lost 1 base and the J segment 4 bases; nucleotides outside the gene matches: 8. Germline V CDR1 and CDR2: LGHNT, FRNRAP. The CDR3 DNA reads as TGTGCTAGTGGTTTGGCCCAGGACAGGGAACGCACCGGGGAGCTGTTTTTT. Its protein is CASGLAQDRERTGELFF.

The rearrangement joins TRBV4-1 to TRBJ2-2, with 8 bases lining up with TRBD1. V lost 2 bases, J lost 6 bases, and 8 bases stayed unmatched. The CDR3 totals 16 residues. Germline lookup yields CDR1 MGHRA and CDR2 YSYEKL. The CDR3, as DNA: TGCGCCAGCAGCCAACCCAGCAGGGGGCTAGCCGGGGAGCTGTTTTTT. Translation: CASSQPSRGLAGELFF.

A remark on this clone: Different DNA sequences within this sample yield the same CDR3. This chain connects TRBV18 to TRBJ2-5; D gene unclear. The CDR3 extends over 13 amino acids. Germline CDR1 reads KGHSH; CDR2 reads LQKENI. V was shortened by 3 bases and J by 3 bases, with 8 bases between the two germline ends. The CDR3 bases are TGTGCCAGCTCACCCCCAGGTGAAGAGACCCAGTACTTC. It translates to CASSPPGEETQYF.